Listed below are T cell receptor beta chains from one sample, sequenced in a study of shared clonotypes between healthy human individuals. Profiled with immunoSEQ multiplex PCR; TCRdb holds only in-frame clones, not every one. Found here are 2,500,000 or so clones, approximately 90% of them singletons; the top ten hold roughly 0.15%. Sequencing input: naive CD4+ T cells sorted from blood. These receptors were obtained from a young man in good health. The CDR3 runs from the conserved cysteine through the conserved F or W. Fields, in order: CDR3 length, D gene, J gene, V gene, clone size, CDR3 DNA, CDR3 protein. The D gene is left open where the match is weak. Size is omitted from some rows. Given values are once, few, many or a class for expanded clones.

len: 13; d_gene: -; j_gene: TRBJ2-1; v_gene: TRBV19; abundance: -; CDR3nt: TGTGCCAGTAGCTTCACCTTTTACAATGAGCAGTTCTTC; CDR3aa: CASSFTFYNEQFF
len: 12; d_gene: -; j_gene: TRBJ1-2; v_gene: TRBV10-3; abundance: -; CDR3nt: TGTGCCATCAGTTCGGCTAACTATGGCTACACCTTC; CDR3aa: CAISSANYGYTF
len: 13; d_gene: TRBD1; j_gene: TRBJ1-1; v_gene: TRBV29-1; abundance: few; CDR3nt: TGCAGCGTTAGGACAGGGGCGAACACTGAAGCTTTCTTT; CDR3aa: CSVRTGANTEAFF
len: 11; d_gene: -; j_gene: TRBJ2-7; v_gene: TRBV10-3; abundance: -; CDR3nt: TGTGCCATCCGTGGAGGGAACGTGCAGTACTTC; CDR3aa: CAIRGGNVQYF
len: 14; d_gene: -; j_gene: TRBJ2-5; v_gene: TRBV5-1; abundance: once; CDR3nt: TGCGCCAGCAGCGCGCCCAGGGGGAGGGAGACCCAGTACTTC; CDR3aa: CASSAPRGRETQYF
len: 12; d_gene: -; j_gene: TRBJ2-7; v_gene: TRBV7-2; abundance: -; CDR3nt: TGTGCCAGCAGCTTGTCGGGCGGCGAGCAGTACTTC; CDR3aa: CASSLSGGEQYF
len: 14; d_gene: -; j_gene: TRBJ1-4; v_gene: TRBV27; abundance: -; CDR3nt: TGTGCCAGCAGTTTACAGGGACTAGGCGAAAAACTGTTTTTT; CDR3aa: CASSLQGLGEKLFF
len: 14; d_gene: -; j_gene: TRBJ2-7; v_gene: TRBV5-1; abundance: -; CDR3nt: TGCGCCAGCAGCTTGGCCGTTCCCTCCTACGAGCAGTACTTC; CDR3aa: CASSLAVPSYEQYF
len: 16; d_gene: -; j_gene: TRBJ1-6; v_gene: TRBV6-1; abundance: -; CDR3nt: TGTGCCAGCAGTGAGAAAGGTTCCCTCTATAATTCACCCCTCCACTTT; CDR3aa: CASSEKGSLYNSPLHF
len: 14; d_gene: -; j_gene: TRBJ2-1; v_gene: TRBV2; abundance: -; CDR3nt: TGTGCCAGCAGTCCTGGACCCCCCCCCAATGAGCAGTTCTTC; CDR3aa: CASSPGPPPNEQFF
len: 14; d_gene: -; j_gene: TRBJ2-1; v_gene: TRBV27; abundance: -; CDR3nt: TGTGCCAGCAGTTTGTATCCGGAGTCTGGTGAGCAGTTCTTC; CDR3aa: CASSLYPESGEQFF
len: 15; d_gene: -; j_gene: TRBJ2-5; v_gene: TRBV6-5; abundance: -; CDR3nt: TGTGCCAGCAGTTCCTATTTAGGGGTTAAGGAGACCCAGTACTTC; CDR3aa: CASSSYLGVKETQYF